This T cell receptor beta chain came from a study of shared clonotypes between healthy human individuals. General study results and limits: Naive subsets tended to show greater estimated richness than memory subsets.

CDR1 and CDR2 (germline): SEHNR, FQNEAQ (reference sequence). The CDR3 runs 13 residues. Trimming left V 4 bases short and J 3 bases short, with 10 bases between. Assay used: immunoSEQ multiplex PCR; TCRdb lists only in-frame clones, some missing. The sample contains some 2.1 million clones, 95% of which appear only once. With respect to this clone: Its antigen is undetermined.

The sequence was obtained from a man between 18 and 35 years old in good health. The rearrangement uses TRBV7-9 and TRBJ2-7, with D possibly being TRBD2 (5 bases). The sequencing input was naive CD4+ T cells sorted from blood. Subset denoted: CD45RA+ positively selected. CDR3 DNA: TGTGCCAGCAGCTCCGGGAACTACTACGAGCAGTACTTC. Encoded protein: CASSSGNYYEQYF.